This TCR beta chain emerged from a study of T cells after yellow fever vaccination. Study context: The SMART-Seq v4 Ultra Low Input method served to prepare the low-cell-number fractions.

UMIs and a universal primer site were added when TCR cDNA was made by 5'RACE template switching. TCRdb analysed the 5' RACE reads with MiXCR anew, one entry per CDR3 protein. Of approximately 96,000 distinct CDR3 sequences listed, roughly 8.2% were seen once; the top ten hold 15% to 20%. This clonotype appeared a few times. This CDR3 comprises 15 residues. Trimming removed 8 bases at V and 6 bases at J, with 19 bases between. Per the germline V gene, CDR1 is SGHVS and CDR2 is FNYEAQ. This sequence was found in a man between 18 and 29 years old who received the YFV17D yellow fever vaccine. The sequences come from CD8+ T cells not binding an NS4B(214-222) dextramer, sorted from PBMCs, collected more than 14 days after the first yellow fever vaccination. The chain recombines TRBV7-6 with TRBJ2-2, with D possibly being TRBD1 (5 bases). The CDR3, as DNA: TGTGCCAGCTCCTGGACAAGCGTGCGCTCCGGGGAGCTGTTTTTT. Protein: CASSWTSVRSGELFF.